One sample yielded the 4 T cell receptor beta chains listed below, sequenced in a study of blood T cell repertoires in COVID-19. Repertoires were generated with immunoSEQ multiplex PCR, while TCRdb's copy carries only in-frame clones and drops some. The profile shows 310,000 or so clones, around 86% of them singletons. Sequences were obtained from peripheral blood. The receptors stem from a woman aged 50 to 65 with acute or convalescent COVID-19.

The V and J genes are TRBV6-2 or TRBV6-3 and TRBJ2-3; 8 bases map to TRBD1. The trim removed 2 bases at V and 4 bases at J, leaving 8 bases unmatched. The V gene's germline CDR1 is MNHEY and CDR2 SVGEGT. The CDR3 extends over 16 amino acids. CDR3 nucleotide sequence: TGTGCCAGCAGTTACCTCGGGACAGGTGGGGCAGATACGCAGTATTTT. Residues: CASSYLGTGGADTQYF.

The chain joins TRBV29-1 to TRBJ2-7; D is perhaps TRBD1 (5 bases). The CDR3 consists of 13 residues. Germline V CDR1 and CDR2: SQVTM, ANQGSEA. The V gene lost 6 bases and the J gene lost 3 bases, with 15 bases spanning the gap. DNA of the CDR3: TGCAGCGTGTCGGCCACCACAGGCTACGAGCAGTACTTC. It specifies CSVSATTGYEQYF.

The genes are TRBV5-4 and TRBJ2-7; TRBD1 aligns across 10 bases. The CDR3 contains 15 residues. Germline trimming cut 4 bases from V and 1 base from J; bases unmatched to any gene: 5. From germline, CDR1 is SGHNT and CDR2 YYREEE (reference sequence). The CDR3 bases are TGTGCCAGCAGCCCACCGGGACAGGGGTCCTACGAGCAGTACTTC. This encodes CASSPPGQGSYEQYF.

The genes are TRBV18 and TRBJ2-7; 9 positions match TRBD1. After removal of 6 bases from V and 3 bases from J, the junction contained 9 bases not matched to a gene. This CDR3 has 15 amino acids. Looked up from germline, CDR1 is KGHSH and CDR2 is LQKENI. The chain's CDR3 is CASSRTGQGIYEQYF. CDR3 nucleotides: TGTGCCAGCTCCCGAACGGGACAGGGTATCTACGAGCAGTACTTC.